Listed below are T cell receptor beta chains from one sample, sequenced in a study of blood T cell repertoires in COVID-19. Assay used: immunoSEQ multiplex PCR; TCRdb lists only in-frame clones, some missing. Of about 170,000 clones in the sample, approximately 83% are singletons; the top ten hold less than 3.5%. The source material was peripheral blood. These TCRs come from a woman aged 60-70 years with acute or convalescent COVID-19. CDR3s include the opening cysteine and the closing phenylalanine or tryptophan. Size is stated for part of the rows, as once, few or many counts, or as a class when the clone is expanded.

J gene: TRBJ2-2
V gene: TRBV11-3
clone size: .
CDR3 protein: CASSYGTANTGELFF

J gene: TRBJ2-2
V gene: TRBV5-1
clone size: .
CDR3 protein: CASSSLSSGGANTGELFF

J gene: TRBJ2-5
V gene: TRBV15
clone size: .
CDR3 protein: CATSSESQETQYF

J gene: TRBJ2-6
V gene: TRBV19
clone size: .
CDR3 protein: CASSPNTGWAFSGANVLTF

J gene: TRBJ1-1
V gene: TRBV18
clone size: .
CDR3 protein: CASSPPAGNTEAFF

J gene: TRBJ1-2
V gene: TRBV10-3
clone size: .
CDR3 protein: CALSYGYTF

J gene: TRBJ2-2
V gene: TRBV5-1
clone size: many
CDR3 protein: CASSTGGSGGELFF

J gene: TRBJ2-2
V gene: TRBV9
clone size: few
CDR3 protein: CASSERQGEGGELFF

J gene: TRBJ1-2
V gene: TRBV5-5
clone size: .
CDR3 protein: CASMSSPGQPAVVGYTF

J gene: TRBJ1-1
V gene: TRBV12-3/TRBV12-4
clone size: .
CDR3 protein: CASSRQENTEAFF

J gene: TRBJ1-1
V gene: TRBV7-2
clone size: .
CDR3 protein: CASSPHQGARTEAFF

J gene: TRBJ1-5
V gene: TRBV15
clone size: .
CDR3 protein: CATLQGNSNQPQHF

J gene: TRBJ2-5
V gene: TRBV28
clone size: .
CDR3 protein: CASSLRGRPETQYF

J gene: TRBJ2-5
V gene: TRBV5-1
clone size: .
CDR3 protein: CASSLATSTLQETQYF

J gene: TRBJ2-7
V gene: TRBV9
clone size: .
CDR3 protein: CASSVGWDYKYEQYF

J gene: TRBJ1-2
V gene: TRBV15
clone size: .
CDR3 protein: CATILSDRDYGYTF

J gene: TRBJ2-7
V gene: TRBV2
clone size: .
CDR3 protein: CASNRGDSYEQYF

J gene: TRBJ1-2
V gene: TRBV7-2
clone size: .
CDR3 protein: CASSPWTGRGYTF

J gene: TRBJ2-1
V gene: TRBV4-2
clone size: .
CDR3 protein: CASSQDAASGGDEQFF

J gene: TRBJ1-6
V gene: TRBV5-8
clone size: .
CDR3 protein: CASSLDGQGSSPLHF

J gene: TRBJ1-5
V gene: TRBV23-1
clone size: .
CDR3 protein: CASPHGSGHF

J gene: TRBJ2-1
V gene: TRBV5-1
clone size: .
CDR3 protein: CAGSLGPISYNEQFF

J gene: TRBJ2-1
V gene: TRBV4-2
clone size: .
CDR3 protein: CASSQVQTGTANEQFF

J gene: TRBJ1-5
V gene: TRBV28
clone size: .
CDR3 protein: CASSSARTGVSNQPQHF

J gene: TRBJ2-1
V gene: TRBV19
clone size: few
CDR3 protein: CASSSGATSYNEQFF

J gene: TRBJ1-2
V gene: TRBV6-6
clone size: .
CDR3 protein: CASSYTGGYTF

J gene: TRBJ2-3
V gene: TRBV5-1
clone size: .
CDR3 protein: CASSLAGGPYTQYF

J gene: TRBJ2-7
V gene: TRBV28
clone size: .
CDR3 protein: CASSSTGTGFYEQYF

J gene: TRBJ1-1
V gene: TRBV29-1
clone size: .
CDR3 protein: CSVLGTGEYVAEAFF

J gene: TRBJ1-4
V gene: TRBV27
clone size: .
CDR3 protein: CASSPPGRTNEKLFF

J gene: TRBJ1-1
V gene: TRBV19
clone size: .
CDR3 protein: CASSAKTGGSNTEAFF

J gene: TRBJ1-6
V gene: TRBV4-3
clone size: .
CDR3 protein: CASSQTQGTNSPLHF

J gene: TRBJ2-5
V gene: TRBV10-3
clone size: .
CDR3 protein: CAISEEIAGEVETQYF

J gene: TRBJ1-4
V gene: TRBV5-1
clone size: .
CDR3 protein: CASSLDREGEKLFF

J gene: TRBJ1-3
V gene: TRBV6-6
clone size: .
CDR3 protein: CASAGGTSGNTIYF

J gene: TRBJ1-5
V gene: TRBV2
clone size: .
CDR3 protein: CASSETGSSNQPQHF

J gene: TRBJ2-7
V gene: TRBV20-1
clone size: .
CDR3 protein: CSASAPFGGSLSTGEQYF

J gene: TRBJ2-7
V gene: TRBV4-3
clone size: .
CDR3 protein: CASSQATGKDYEQYF

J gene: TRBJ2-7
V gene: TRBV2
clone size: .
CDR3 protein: CASNQQGGSSYEQYF

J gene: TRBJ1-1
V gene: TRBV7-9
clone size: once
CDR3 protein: CASSLQGGRTEAFF

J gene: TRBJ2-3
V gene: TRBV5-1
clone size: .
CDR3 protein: CASSLVAGEGTDTQYF

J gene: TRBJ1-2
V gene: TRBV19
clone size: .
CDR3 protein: CASSPIDRTVYGYTF

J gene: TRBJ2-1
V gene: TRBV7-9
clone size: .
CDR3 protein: CASSLTAGARNNEQFF

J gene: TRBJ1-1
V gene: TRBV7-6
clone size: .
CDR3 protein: CASSPDRGRKAFF

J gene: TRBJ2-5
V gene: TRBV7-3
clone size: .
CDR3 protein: CASSSLGAGTQYF

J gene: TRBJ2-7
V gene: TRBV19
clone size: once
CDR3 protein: CATAGQGAYEQYF

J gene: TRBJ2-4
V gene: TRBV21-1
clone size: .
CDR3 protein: CAPAIGDPINIQYF

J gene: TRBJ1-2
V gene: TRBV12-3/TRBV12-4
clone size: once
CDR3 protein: CASTHVLPGGYTF

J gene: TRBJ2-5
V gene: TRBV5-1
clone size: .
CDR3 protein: CASQDRGMRETQYF

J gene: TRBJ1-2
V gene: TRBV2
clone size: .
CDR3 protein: CASSERQGSGGYTF

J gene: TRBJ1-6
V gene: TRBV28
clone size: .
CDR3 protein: CASSFIRSGGNNSPLHF

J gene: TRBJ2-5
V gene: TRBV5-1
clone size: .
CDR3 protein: CASSLAGLEQETQYF

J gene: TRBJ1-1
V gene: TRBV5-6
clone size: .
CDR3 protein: CASSLGPGQGANTEAFF

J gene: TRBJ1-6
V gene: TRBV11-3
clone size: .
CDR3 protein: CASSIQGGNSPLHF

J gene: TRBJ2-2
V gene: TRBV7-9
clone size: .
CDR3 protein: CASRRLAGGTGELFF

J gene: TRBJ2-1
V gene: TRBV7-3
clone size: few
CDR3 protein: CASSPSVVGNEQFF

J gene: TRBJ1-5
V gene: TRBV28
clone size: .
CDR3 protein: CASSGGGQGVISNQPQHF